A selection of T cell receptor beta chains follows, all from one sample in a study of vaccination and CD4 T cells after COVID-19. These receptors' targets are unknown. TCRdb re-called the PCR reads through MiXCR, storing one row per CDR3 protein. Among about 15,000 distinct CDR3 sequences listed, approximately 48% were seen once. Sequenced input: CD4+ T cells from blood, cultured in vitro. These receptor sequences come from a human donor who had recovered from COVID-19. Each CDR3 is given with its conserved first and last residue. The order of the fields is clone size, J gene, D gene, V gene, CDR3 protein, CDR3 DNA. A D gene is named only where the DNA matches it firmly. Expanded clones are given a class, and other clones once, few, many or no size at all.

NA | TRBJ1-4 | TRBD1 | TRBV2 | CASSARQGIEKLFF | TGTGCCAGCAGCGCCAGACAGGGGATTGAAAAACTGTTTTTT
NA | TRBJ1-6 | NA | TRBV25-1 | CASSAPNSPLHF | TGTGCCAGCAGTGCGCCTAATTCACCCCTCCACTTT
few | TRBJ1-6 | NA | TRBV6-1 | CASSELGVDLYNSPLHF | TGTGCCAGCAGTGAACTTGGGGTAGACCTTTATAATTCACCCCTCCACTTT
medium-sized | TRBJ1-1 | TRBD1 | TRBV5-1 | CASSLSQGETEAFF | TGCGCCAGCAGCTTGTCACAGGGGGAAACTGAAGCTTTCTTT
NA | TRBJ2-2 | NA | TRBV7-3 | CASSFKNTGELFF | TGTGCCAGCAGCTTTAAGAACACCGGGGAGCTGTTTTTT
medium-sized | TRBJ2-2 | TRBD1 | TRBV30 | CACPGDRGVTGELFF | TGTGCCTGCCCCGGGGACAGGGGGGTCACCGGGGAGCTGTTTTTT
NA | TRBJ2-3 | NA | TRBV27 | CASKFMGTDTQYF | TGTGCCAGCAAGTTCATGGGTACAGATACGCAGTATTTT
once | TRBJ2-1 | NA | TRBV20-1 | CSARVRAARNNEQFF | TGCAGTGCTAGAGTACGGGCGGCTAGGAACAATGAGCAGTTCTTC
NA | TRBJ2-7 | TRBD1 | TRBV6-1 | CASSDPTGVISHEQYF | TGTGCCAGCAGTGACCCGACAGGGGTAATTTCCCACGAGCAGTACTTC
few | TRBJ1-1 | TRBD1 | TRBV30 | CAWGKGQDTEAFF | TGTGCCTGGGGAAAGGGACAGGACACTGAAGCTTTCTTT
few | TRBJ2-7 | NA | TRBV6-2/TRBV6-3 | CASRDLEAGNEQYF | TGTGCCAGCAGAGACTTGGAGGCCGGAAACGAGCAGTACTTC
NA | TRBJ1-2 | NA | TRBV6-5 | CASSYSYGYTF | TGTGCCAGCAGTTACAGCTATGGCTACACCTTC
NA | TRBJ2-1 | TRBD2 | TRBV20-1 | CSASPSGRRNEQFF | TGCAGTGCTAGCCCCAGCGGGAGAAGGAATGAGCAGTTCTTC
NA | TRBJ1-2 | NA | TRBV5-4 | CASSFTRGGYGYTF | TGTGCCAGCAGCTTTACCAGGGGAGGCTATGGCTACACCTTC
once | TRBJ2-4 | NA | TRBV28 | CASSRVWGIQYF | TGTGCCAGCAGCCGGGTTTGGGGTATTCAGTACTTC
NA | TRBJ1-6 | TRBD1 | TRBV6-2/TRBV6-3 | CASRRTGDRSPLHF | TGTGCCAGCAGAAGAACAGGGGATCGTTCACCCCTCCACTTT
few | TRBJ1-2 | NA | TRBV12-3/TRBV12-4 | CASSSPDPPYGYTF | TGTGCCAGCAGTTCCCCCGATCCACCTTATGGCTACACCTTC
few | TRBJ1-1 | NA | TRBV6-1 | CASSEATVMNTEAFF | TGTGCCAGCAGTGAAGCGACAGTTATGAACACTGAAGCTTTCTTT
once | TRBJ2-2 | NA | TRBV6-4 | CASINTRRGPITGELFF | TGTGCCAGCATCAACACCCGCCGCGGGCCTATCACCGGGGAGCTGTTTTTT
few | TRBJ1-2 | NA | TRBV20-1 | CSARYREEGGYTF | TGCAGTGCTAGATACAGGGAAGAGGGGGGCTACACCTTC
few | TRBJ1-6 | NA | TRBV7-2 | CASSFQDSPLHF | TGTGCCAGCAGCTTCCAGGATTCACCCCTCCACTTT
NA | TRBJ2-1 | TRBD2 | TRBV18 | CASSPFAGARQSEQFF | TGTGCCAGCTCACCCTTTGCGGGAGCGAGACAATCAGAGCAGTTCTTC
medium-sized | TRBJ2-5 | NA | TRBV12-3/TRBV12-4 | CASSFGPPQETQYF | TGTGCCAGCAGTTTTGGCCCGCCCCAAGAGACCCAGTACTTC
NA | TRBJ1-1 | NA | TRBV19 | CATHTQGFGEAFF | TGTGCCACGCATACACAGGGTTTTGGTGAAGCTTTCTTT
few | TRBJ1-1 | TRBD1 | TRBV7-9 | CASGPRGPGGTEAFF | TGTGCCAGCGGACCGAGGGGGCCTGGCGGCACTGAAGCTTTCTTT
few | TRBJ2-7 | NA | TRBV27 | CASSLRARYEQYF | TGTGCCAGCAGTTTAAGGGCCAGATACGAGCAGTACTTC
NA | TRBJ1-1 | TRBD1 | TRBV20-1 | CGAPDRGAEAFF | TGCGGTGCTCCCGACAGGGGTGCTGAAGCTTTCTTT
NA | TRBJ1-6 | TRBD1 | TRBV27 | CASSSPQGGNSPLHF | TGTGCCAGCAGTTCCCCCCAGGGGGGGAATTCACCCCTCCACTTT
NA | TRBJ1-5 | NA | TRBV11-2 | CASSEDGGNQPQHF | TGTGCCAGCAGCGAAGACGGTGGAAATCAGCCCCAGCATTTT
few | TRBJ2-7 | NA | TRBV28 | CASGGEASKEYF | TGTGCCAGCGGCGGGGAGGCTTCAAAGGAGTACTTC
few | TRBJ2-7 | NA | TRBV11-3 | CASSFSLWQGEVYEQYF | TGTGCCAGCAGCTTTTCGCTGTGGCAGGGCGAGGTCTACGAGCAGTACTTC
NA | TRBJ1-1 | TRBD1 | TRBV14 | CASSPLTGGNTEAFF | TGTGCCAGCAGCCCACTGACAGGGGGAAACACTGAAGCTTTCTTT
NA | TRBJ1-2 | NA | TRBV15 | CATSPRQGWVGYTF | TGTGCCACCAGCCCCCGGCAGGGTTGGGTTGGCTACACCTTC
NA | TRBJ2-6 | NA | TRBV20-1 | CSAGVGSGSGANVLTF | TGCAGTGCGGGGGTGGGTTCGGGCTCTGGGGCCAACGTCCTGACTTTC
NA | TRBJ1-2 | NA | TRBV5-1 | CASSPGRAPANYGYTF | TGCGCCAGCAGCCCAGGTAGGGCACCCGCTAACTATGGCTACACCTTC
NA | TRBJ1-3 | TRBD1 | TRBV20-1 | CSAEDRQRSGNTIYF | TGCAGTGCTGAGGACAGGCAACGCTCTGGAAACACCATATATTTT
NA | TRBJ1-1 | NA | TRBV5-1 | CASSTGTKNTEAFF | TGCGCCAGCAGCACCGGGACTAAGAACACTGAAGCTTTCTTT
NA | TRBJ2-1 | TRBD2 | TRBV15 | CATSRELAGVSYNEQFF | TGTGCCACCAGCAGAGAACTAGCGGGAGTATCCTACAATGAGCAGTTCTTC
few | TRBJ2-3 | NA | TRBV24-1 | CATGEGDTQYF | TGTGCCACGGGGGAAGGGGATACGCAGTATTTT
once | TRBJ2-5 | NA | TRBV25-1 | CASSEFRGEGETQYF | TGTGCCAGCAGTGAATTCCGGGGAGAGGGAGAGACCCAGTACTTC
NA | TRBJ2-2 | TRBD1 | TRBV7-2 | CASSFPGQGSGGELFF | TGTGCCAGCAGCTTTCCGGGACAGGGTTCGGGCGGGGAGCTGTTTTTT
NA | TRBJ1-2 | NA | TRBV20-1 | CSAIGQNYYGYTF | TGCAGTGCTATAGGACAGAATTACTATGGCTACACCTTC
few | TRBJ1-6 | NA | TRBV6-5 | CASSYSSLRLGNSPLHF | TGTGCCAGCAGTTACTCGTCCCTCCGCCTGGGTAATTCACCCCTCCACTTT
NA | TRBJ1-1 | NA | TRBV6-1 | CASSAPGRGGLTEAFF | TGTGCCAGCAGTGCACCAGGTCGGGGTGGCTTAACTGAAGCTTTCTTT